These 11 T cell receptor beta chains originate from one sample sequenced in a study of metastatic and nonmetastatic thyroid tumors. The entire patient cohort was treatment-naive prior to thyroid surgery. With MiXCR, TCRdb called clones anew from the PCR reads. The sample consists of about 5,900 clones, almost 35% of them appearing once. Sequences were obtained from adjacent normal tissue. The source is a male donor with papillary thyroid cancer or a benign thyroid nodule (not recorded which). Some clones in this sample may be carry-over from other donors' samples.

This clone has just a few counts. The CDR3 nucleotides are TGTGCCAGCAGCTTAGGCCAGGGTGGGACCGGGGAGCTGTTTTTT. Protein sequence: CASSLGQGGTGELFF. V usage is TRBV7-3 and J usage is TRBJ2-2; perhaps TRBD1 as D (5 bases). The CDR3 covers 15 residues. V was shortened by 2 bases and J by 5 bases, with 12 bases between the two germline ends. Germline values: CDR1 SGHTA, CDR2 FQGTGA.

This clone is classed as medium-sized. This chain links TRBV24-1 with TRBJ2-3; D could derive from TRBD1 or TRBD2 (5 bases each). The CDR3 runs 14 residues. V gave up 10 bases and J gave up 1 base, with 14 bases separating them. Germline loops: CDR1 KGHDR, CDR2 SFDVKD. The CDR3 loop is CATSNRDRTDTQYF. In nucleotides, the CDR3 is TGTGCCACTTCAAACCGGGACCGCACAGATACGCAGTATTTT.

By proportion, this clone is large. The gene calls are TRBV20-1 and TRBJ2-7; D could derive from TRBD1 or TRBD2 (7 bases each). The CDR3 has 14 amino acids. V dropped 5 bases and J dropped 3 bases, with 17 bases sitting between them. Germline lookup yields CDR1 DFQATT and CDR2 SNEGSKA (reference sequence). This CDR3 reads CSARRGGQYYEQYF. For the CDR3, the DNA is TGCAGTGCTCGAAGGGGGGGACAGTACTACGAGCAGTACTTC.

This clone was seen only a few times. A junction end diverges from the germline sequence, so it may reflect a read error. The V gene is TRBV19, the J gene TRBJ2-7; 13 nucleotides line up with TRBD2. CDR3 length: 13 amino acids. From germline, CDR1 is LNHDA and CDR2 SQIVND (reference sequence). The CDR3 DNA is TGTGCCAGTAGTACCGGGACTAGCGGGAATCTTAACTTC. It encodes CASSTGTSGNLNF.

The chain is built from TRBV5-1 and TRBJ1-6, with TRBD1 identical over 12 bases. Germline CDR1 and CDR2: SGHRS and YFSETQ. J lost 10 bases, V lost 0 bases, and 8 bases had no gene match. CDR3 length: 17 amino acids. In DNA, the CDR3 is TGCGCCAGCAGCTTGGCGGGACAGGGGGCAACGGGATCACCCCTCCACTTT. Its protein is CASSLAGQGATGSPLHF.

V gene TRBV27 combines with J gene TRBJ2-7; no clear D gene. The CDR3 is 14 amino acids. The V gene's germline CDR1 is MNHEY and CDR2 SMNVEV (reference sequence). V was trimmed by 6 bases and J by 0 bases, leaving 12 bases between them. CDR3 DNA sequence: TGTGCCAGCAGACCCTATGAGACCTCCTACGAGCAGTACTTC. Its protein product is CASRPYETSYEQYF.

This clone was seen a few times. The J gene is TRBJ2-7, the V gene TRBV27, with D possibly matching TRBD1 (6 bases). The V end was cut by 7 bases, the J end by 6 bases, with 22 bases between. The CDR3 has 15 residues. Germline V gene data show CDR1 as MNHEY and CDR2 as SMNVEV (reference sequence). The CDR3 spells CASKRSGTSPLEQYF. In DNA form, the CDR3 reads TGTGCCAGCAAGAGGAGTGGGACATCCCCCCTCGAGCAGTACTTC.

For this clone: Since the CDR3 does not end with the conserved phenylalanine or tryptophan, this likely comes from a read error. This chain connects TRBV2 to TRBJ1-6; 8 nucleotides line up with TRBD1. Germline values: CDR1 SNHLY, CDR2 FYNNEI. The CDR3 has 14 residues. Losses at the gene ends were 7 bases for V and 10 bases for J; bases not matched to a gene: 9. CDR3 loop: CASMRDRGGSPLHS. CDR3 sequence (DNA): TGTGCCAGCATGAGAGACAGGGGAGGATCACCCCTCCACTCT.

The chain has TRBV4-2 and TRBJ2-1; 14 nucleotides line up with TRBD2. V lost 4 bases, J lost 2 bases, and 1 base stayed unmatched. The CDR3 is 16 amino acids. In germline, CDR1 is LGHNA, CDR2 YNFKEQ. CDR3 bases: TGTGCCAGCAGCCGGACTAGCGGGGGGCCCTACAATGAGCAGTTCTTC. It specifies CASSRTSGGPYNEQFF.

This clone was observed a handful of times. The CDR3 protein is CASTPVGNTIYF. The CDR3, as DNA: TGTGCCAGCACCCCGGTGGGAAACACCATATATTTT. V is TRBV7-9 and J is TRBJ1-3, with D unclear. V lost 7 bases and J lost 4, with 8 bases in between. Germline V lookup: CDR1 SEHNR, CDR2 FQNEAQ (reference sequence). This CDR3 comprises 12 residues.

By sample fraction, this clone is medium-sized (0.01 to 0.1%). The chain carries TRBV14 and TRBJ2-7, with D perhaps matching TRBD2 (5 bases). The germline V gene encodes CDR1 SGHDN and CDR2 FVKESK. The CDR3 loop spans 14 amino acids. The V end was cut by 0 bases, the J end by 0 bases, with 6 bases between. This CDR3 reads CASSQDEGSYEQYF. For the CDR3, the DNA is TGTGCCAGCAGCCAAGATGAGGGCTCCTACGAGCAGTACTTC.